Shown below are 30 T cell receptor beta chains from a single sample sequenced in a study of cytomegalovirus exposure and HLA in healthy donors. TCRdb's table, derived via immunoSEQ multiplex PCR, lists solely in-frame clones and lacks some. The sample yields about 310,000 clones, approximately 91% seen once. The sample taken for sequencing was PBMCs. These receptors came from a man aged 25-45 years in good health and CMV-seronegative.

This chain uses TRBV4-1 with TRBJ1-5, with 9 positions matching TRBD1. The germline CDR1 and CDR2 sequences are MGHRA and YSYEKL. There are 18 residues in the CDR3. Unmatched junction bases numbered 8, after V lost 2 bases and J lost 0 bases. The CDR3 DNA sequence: TGCGCCAGCAGCCAACTTTCCGGGACAGGGAATAGCAATCAGCCCCAGCATTTT. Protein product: CASSQLSGTGNSNQPQHF.

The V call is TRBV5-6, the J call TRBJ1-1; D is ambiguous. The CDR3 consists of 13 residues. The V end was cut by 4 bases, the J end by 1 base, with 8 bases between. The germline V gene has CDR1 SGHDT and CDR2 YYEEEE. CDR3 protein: CASSRTPNTEAFF. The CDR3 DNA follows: TGTGCCAGCAGCCGAACACCGAACACTGAAGCTTTCTTT.

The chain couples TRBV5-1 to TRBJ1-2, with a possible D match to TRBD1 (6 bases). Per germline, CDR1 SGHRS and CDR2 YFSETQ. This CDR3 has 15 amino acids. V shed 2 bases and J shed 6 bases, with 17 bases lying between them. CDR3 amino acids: CASSLDPQGRDGYTF. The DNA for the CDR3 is TGCGCCAGCAGCTTAGACCCACAGGGAAGGGATGGCTACACCTTC. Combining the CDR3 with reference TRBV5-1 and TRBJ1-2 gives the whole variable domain KAGVTQTPRYLIKTRGQQVTLSCSPISGHRSVSWYQQTPGQGLQFLFEYFSETQRNKGNFPGRFSGRQFSNSRSEMNVSTLELGDSALYLCASSLDPQGRDGYTFGSGTRLTVV.

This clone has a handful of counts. This CDR3 reads CASSHGTSYEQYF. CDR3 DNA: TGTGCCAGCTCCCACGGGACTTCCTACGAGCAGTACTTC. The V call is TRBV18, the J call TRBJ2-7; D might be TRBD2 (6 bases). CDR1 and CDR2 from the germline V gene are KGHSH and LQKENI. The CDR3 covers 13 residues. V was cut by 6 bases and J by 1 base, with 10 bases left in between.

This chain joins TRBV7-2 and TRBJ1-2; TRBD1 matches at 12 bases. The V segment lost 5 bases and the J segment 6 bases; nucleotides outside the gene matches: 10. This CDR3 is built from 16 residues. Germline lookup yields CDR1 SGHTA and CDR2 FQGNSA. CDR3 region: CASSRGTGGGLDGYTF. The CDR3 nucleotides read TGTGCCAGCAGCCGGGGGACAGGGGGCGGTCTAGATGGCTACACCTTC.

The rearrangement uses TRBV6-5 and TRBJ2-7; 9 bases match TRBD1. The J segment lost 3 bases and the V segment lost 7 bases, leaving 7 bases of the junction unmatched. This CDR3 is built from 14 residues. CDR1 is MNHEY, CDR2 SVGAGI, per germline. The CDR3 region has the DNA TGTGCCAGCAAGGCGGGACAGGGAATCTACGAGCAGTACTTC. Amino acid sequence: CASKAGQGIYEQYF.

The CDR3 loop reads CASSPRGSGNNEQFF. Here the CDR3 DNA reads TGTGCCAGCAGCCCCCGTGGTAGCGGAAACAATGAGCAGTTCTTC. The V and J genes are TRBV21-1 and TRBJ2-1; whether TRBD2, the table's D call, matches the DNA was not checked. TRBV21-1 is designated a pseudogene. CDR3 length: 15 amino acids.

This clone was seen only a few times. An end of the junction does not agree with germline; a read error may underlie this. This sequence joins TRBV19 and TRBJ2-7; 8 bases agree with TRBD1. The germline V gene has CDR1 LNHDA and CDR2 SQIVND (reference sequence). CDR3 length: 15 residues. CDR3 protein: CASSVDRGLGDEQYF. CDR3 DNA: TGTGCCAGTAGTGTAGACAGGGGCCTCGGCGACGAGCAGTACTTC.

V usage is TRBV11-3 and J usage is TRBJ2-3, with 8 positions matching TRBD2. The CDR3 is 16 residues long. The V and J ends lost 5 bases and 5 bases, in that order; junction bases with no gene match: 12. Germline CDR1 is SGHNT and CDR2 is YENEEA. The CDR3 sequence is CASSPGGGRSRDTQYF. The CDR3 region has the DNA TGTGCCAGCAGCCCCGGGGGGGGCCGGAGTAGAGATACGCAGTATTTT.

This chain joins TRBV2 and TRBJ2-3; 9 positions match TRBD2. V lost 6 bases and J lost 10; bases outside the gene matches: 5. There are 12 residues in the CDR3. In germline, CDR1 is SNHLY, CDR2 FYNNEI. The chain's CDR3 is CASRTGLAAQYF. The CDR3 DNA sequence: TGTGCCAGCAGGACGGGACTAGCCGCGCAGTATTTT.

The chain's CDR3 is CASSPRTGGAVKPQHF. In DNA form, the CDR3 reads TGTGCCAGCAGCCCACGGACAGGGGGCGCGGTAAAGCCCCAGCATTTT. The V and J genes are TRBV13 and TRBJ1-5; 11 nucleotides match TRBD1. CDR1 is PRHDT and CDR2 is FYEKMQ in the germline V gene (reference sequence). The CDR3 has 16 residues. Losses at the gene ends were 5 bases for V and 8 bases for J; bases not matched to a gene: 11.

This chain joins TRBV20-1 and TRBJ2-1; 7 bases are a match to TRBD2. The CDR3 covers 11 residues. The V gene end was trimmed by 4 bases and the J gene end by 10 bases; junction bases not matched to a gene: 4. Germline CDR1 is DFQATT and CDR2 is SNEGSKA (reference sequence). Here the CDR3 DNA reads TGCAGTGCTATGACTAGCAGGGAGCAGTTCTTC. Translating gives CSAMTSREQFF.

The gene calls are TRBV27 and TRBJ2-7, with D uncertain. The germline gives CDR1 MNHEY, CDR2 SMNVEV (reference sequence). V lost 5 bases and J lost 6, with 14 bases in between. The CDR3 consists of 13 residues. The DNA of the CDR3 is TGTGCCAGCAGTCGAGCGCCTGTGGGCGAGCAGTACTTC. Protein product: CASSRAPVGEQYF.

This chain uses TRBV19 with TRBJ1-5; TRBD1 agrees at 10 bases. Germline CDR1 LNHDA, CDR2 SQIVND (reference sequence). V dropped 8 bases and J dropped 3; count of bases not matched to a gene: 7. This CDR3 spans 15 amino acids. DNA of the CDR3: TGTGCCAGTCGTCCCGGGACAGGGGACAATCAGCCCCAGCATTTT. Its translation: CASRPGTGDNQPQHF.

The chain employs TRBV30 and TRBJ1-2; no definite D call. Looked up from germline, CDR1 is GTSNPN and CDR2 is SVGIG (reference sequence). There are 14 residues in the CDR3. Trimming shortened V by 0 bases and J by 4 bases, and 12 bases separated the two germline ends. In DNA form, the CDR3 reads TGTGCCTGGAGTGTAAGCGGGGTTTTCTATGGCTACACCTTC. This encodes CAWSVSGVFYGYTF.

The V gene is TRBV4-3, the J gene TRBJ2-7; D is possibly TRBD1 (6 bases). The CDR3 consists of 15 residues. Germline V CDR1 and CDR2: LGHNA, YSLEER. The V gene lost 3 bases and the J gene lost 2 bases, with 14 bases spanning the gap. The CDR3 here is CASSQLLDRTYEQYF. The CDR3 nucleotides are TGCGCCAGCAGCCAGTTACTGGACAGAACCTACGAGCAGTACTTC.

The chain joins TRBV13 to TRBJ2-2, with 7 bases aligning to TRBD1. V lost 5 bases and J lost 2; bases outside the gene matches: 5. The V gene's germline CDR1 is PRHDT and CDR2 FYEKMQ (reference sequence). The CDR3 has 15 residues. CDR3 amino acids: CASSRDRVNTGELFF. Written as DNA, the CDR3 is TGTGCCAGCAGCCGGGACAGAGTTAACACCGGGGAGCTGTTTTTT.

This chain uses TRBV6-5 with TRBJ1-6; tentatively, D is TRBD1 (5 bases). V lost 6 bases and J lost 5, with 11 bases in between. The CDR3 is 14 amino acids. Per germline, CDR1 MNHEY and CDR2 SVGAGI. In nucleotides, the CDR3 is TGTGCCAGCAGAACGAACAGGAATAATTCACCCCTCCACTTT. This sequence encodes CASRTNRNNSPLHF.

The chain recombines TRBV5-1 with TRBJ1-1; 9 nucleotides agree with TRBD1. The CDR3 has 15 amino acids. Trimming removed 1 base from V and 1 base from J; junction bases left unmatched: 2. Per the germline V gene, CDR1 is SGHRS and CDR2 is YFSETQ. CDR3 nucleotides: TGCGCCAGCAGCTTGAGACAGGGGGGGAACACTGAAGCTTTCTTT. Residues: CASSLRQGGNTEAFF.

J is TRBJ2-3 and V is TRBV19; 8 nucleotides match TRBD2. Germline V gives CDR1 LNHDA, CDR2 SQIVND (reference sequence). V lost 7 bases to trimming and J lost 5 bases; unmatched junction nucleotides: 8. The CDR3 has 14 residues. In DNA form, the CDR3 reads TGTGCCAGTACCCCTCGGGGGGGAGTAGATACGCAGTATTTT. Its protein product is CASTPRGGVDTQYF.

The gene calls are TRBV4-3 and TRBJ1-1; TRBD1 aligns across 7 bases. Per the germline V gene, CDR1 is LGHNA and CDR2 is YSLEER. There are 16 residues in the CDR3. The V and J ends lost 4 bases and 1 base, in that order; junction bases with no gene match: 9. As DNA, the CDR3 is TGCGCCAGCAGCCGAGAACAGGGGCGCTGGAACACTGAAGCTTTCTTT. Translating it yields CASSREQGRWNTEAFF.

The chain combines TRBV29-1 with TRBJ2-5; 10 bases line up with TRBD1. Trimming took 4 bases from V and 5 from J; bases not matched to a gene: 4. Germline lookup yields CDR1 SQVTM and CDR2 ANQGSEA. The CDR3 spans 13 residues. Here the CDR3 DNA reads TGCAGCGTTGGGTGGACAGGGGGGGAGACCCAGTACTTC. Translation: CSVGWTGGETQYF.

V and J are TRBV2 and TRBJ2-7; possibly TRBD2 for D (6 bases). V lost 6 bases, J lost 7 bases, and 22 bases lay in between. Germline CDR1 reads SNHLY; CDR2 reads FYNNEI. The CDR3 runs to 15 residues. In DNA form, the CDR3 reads TGTGCCAGCAGGGGATTTGGAGGGGCCGCCGGGGAGCAGTACTTC. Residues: CASRGFGGAAGEQYF.

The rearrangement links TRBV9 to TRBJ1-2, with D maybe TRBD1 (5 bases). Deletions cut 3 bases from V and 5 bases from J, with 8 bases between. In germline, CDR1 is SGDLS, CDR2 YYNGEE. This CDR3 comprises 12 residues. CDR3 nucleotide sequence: TGTGCCAGCAGCGGCCGGGGGTATGGCTACACCTTC. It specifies CASSGRGYGYTF.

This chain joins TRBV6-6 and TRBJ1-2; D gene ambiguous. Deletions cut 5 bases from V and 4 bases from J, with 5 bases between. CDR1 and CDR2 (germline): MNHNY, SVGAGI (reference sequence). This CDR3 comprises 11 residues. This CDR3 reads CASSPSYGYTF. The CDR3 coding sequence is TGTGCCAGCAGTCCCAGCTATGGCTACACCTTC.

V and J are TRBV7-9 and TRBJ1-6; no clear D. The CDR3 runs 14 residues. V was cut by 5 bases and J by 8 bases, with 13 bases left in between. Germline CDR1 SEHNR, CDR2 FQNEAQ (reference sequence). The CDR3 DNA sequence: TGTGCCAGCAGCGCAGACAAAGAGTATTCACCCCTCCACTTT. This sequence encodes CASSADKEYSPLHF. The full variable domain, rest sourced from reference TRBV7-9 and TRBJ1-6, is DTGVSQNPRHKITKRGQNVTFRCDPISEHNRLYWYRQTLGQGPEFLTYFQNEAQLEKSRLLSDRFSAERPKGSFSTLEIQRTEQGDSAMYLCASSADKEYSPLHFGNGTRLTVT.

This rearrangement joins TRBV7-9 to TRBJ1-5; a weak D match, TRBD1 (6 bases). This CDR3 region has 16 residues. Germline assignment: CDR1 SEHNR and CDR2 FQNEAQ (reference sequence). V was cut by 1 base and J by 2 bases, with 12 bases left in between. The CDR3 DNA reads TGTGCCAGCAGCTTAGGTGGGGGCGAGGGCAATCAGCCCCAGCATTTT. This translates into CASSLGGGEGNQPQHF.

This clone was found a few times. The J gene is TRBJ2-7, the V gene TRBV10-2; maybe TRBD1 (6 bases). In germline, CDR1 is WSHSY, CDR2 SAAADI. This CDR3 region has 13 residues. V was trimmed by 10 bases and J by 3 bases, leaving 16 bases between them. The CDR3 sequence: CAIGQTPDYEQYF. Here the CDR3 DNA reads TGCGCCATCGGACAGACTCCTGACTACGAGCAGTACTTC.

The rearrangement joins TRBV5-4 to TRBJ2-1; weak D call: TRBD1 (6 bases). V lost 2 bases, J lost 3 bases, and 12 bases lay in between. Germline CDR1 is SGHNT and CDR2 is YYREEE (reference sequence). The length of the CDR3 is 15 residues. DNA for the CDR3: TGTGCCAGCAGCTTAGGTCTAGGGGGCTACAATGAGCAGTTCTTC. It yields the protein CASSLGLGGYNEQFF.

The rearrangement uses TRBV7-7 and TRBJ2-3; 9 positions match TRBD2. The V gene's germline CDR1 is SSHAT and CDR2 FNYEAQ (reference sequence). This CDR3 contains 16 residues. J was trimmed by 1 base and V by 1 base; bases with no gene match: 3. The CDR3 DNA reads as TGTGCCAGCAGCTTAGGGGTAGCGGGGGGCACAGATACGCAGTATTTT. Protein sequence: CASSLGVAGGTDTQYF.